A selection of T cell receptor beta chains follows, all from one sample in a study of OX40 agonist ivuxolimab in advanced cancers. The table came from immunoSEQ multiplex PCR; TCRdb's copy has only in-frame clones and leaves some out. The sample consists of around 65,000 clones, around 90% of them appearing once. This material consisted of CD4+ or CD8+ T cells sorted from blood, taken in a trial of the OX40 agonist ivuxolimab. The receptors stem from an adult with an advanced solid tumor such as melanoma, head and neck, liver or kidney cancer. Both conserved end residues are part of each CDR3. The order of the fields is J gene, clone size, D gene, V gene, CDR3 protein, CDR3 DNA. The D gene is left open where the match is weak. A clone size is listed for some rows: how often the clone was seen (once, few, many), or a class if it is expanded.

TRBJ2-2 - - TRBV27 CASMEWGDLDTGELFF TGTGCCAGCATGGAGTGGGGTGATTTGGACACCGGGGAGCTGTTTTTT
TRBJ2-7 few TRBD1 TRBV5-6 CASSSGQGDEQYF TGTGCCAGCAGCTCAGGACAGGGGGACGAGCAGTACTTC
TRBJ2-5 - - TRBV5-1 CASSLRGRIQETQYF TGCGCCAGCAGCTTGAGAGGACGTATACAAGAGACCCAGTACTTC
TRBJ2-1 few TRBD2 TRBV6-1 CASSARRGYNEQFF TGTGCCAGCAGTGCAAGGCGGGGGTACAATGAGCAGTTCTTC
TRBJ1-3 few - TRBV4-1 CASSQDYSVSGNTIYF TGCGCCAGCAGCCAAGATTATAGCGTTTCTGGAAACACCATATATTTT
TRBJ2-1 - - TRBV9 CASSPGDRSYNEQFF TGTGCCAGCAGCCCCGGAGACAGGAGTTACAATGAGCAGTTCTTC
TRBJ1-2 - TRBD1 TRBV7-7 CASSPGQGYGYTF TGTGCTAGCAGCCCAGGACAGGGCTATGGCTACACCTTC
TRBJ2-5 - - TRBV5-6 CASSLVGQQETQYF TGTGCCAGCAGCTTGGTCGGGCAGCAAGAGACCCAGTACTTC
TRBJ2-1 - - TRBV28 CASTSQGLGEQFF TGTGCCAGCACTTCACAGGGTTTAGGTGAGCAGTTCTTC
TRBJ1-5 - - TRBV6-5 CASRRQADQPQHF TGTGCCAGCAGACGACAGGCGGATCAGCCCCAGCATTTT
TRBJ2-3 - - TRBV9 CASSVGTMTDTQYF TGTGCCAGCAGCGTAGGAACGATGACAGATACGCAGTATTTT
TRBJ1-2 few - TRBV28 CASSKETTNYGYTF TGTGCCAGCAGTAAAGAGACGACTAACTATGGCTACACCTTC
TRBJ2-2 - TRBD1 TRBV19 CASIGTGGITGELFF TGTGCCAGTATCGGGACAGGGGGCATCACCGGGGAGCTGTTTTTT
TRBJ2-2 - - TRBV6-1 CASSEDTDTGELFF TGTGCCAGCAGTGAAGACACAGACACCGGGGAGCTGTTTTTT
TRBJ2-5 - - TRBV18 CASSPTVPETQYF TGTGCCAGCTCACCAACCGTCCCGGAGACCCAGTACTTC
TRBJ1-1 - TRBD1 TRBV19 CASSFTGVDTEAFF TGTGCCAGTAGTTTTACAGGGGTGGACACTGAAGCTTTCTTT